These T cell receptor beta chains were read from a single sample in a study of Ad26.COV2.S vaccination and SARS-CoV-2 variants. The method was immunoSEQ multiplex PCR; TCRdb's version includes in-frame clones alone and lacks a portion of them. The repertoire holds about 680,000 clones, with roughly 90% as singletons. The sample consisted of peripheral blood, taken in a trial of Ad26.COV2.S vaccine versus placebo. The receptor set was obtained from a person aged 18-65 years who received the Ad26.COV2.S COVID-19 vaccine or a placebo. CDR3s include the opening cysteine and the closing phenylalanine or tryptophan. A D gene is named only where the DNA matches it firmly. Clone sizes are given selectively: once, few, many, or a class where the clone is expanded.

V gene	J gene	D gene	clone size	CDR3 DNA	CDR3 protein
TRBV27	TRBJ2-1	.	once	TGTGCCAGCAGTCCCGTCCCGGAATACAATGAGCAGTTCTTC	CASSPVPEYNEQFF
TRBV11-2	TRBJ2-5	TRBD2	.	TGTGCCAGCAGCTTAGGACTAGCGGGAGTGCTCCAAGAGACCCAGTACTTC	CASSLGLAGVLQETQYF
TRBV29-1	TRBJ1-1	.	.	TGCAGCGTCGCCGGCCACCCGAACACTGAAGCTTTCTTT	CSVAGHPNTEAFF
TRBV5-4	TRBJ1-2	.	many	TGTGCCAGCAGCTTTCACCAGTTAGGTGGCTACACCTTC	CASSFHQLGGYTF
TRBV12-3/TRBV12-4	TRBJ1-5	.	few	TGTGCCACCAGCGAACAGGTCAATCAGCCCCAGCATTTT	CATSEQVNQPQHF
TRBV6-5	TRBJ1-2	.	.	TGTGCCAGCACCGTGCAGGGTGGGATGGTCTATGGCTACACCTTC	CASTVQGGMVYGYTF
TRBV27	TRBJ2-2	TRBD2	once	TGTGCCAGCAGTGACCATCCTAGCGGGAGCTTGGGCACCGGGGAGCTGTTTTTT	CASSDHPSGSLGTGELFF
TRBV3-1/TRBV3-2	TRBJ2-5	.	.	TGTGCCAGCAGCCAAGGACGTGACGGGACCCAGTACTTC	CASSQGRDGTQYF
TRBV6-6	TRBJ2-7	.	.	TGTGCCAGCAGTACAGGCTCCTACGAGCAGTACTTC	CASSTGSYEQYF
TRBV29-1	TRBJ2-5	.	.	TGCAGCGTTGGTCCCCAGGGTTTCGAGGAGACCCAGTACTTC	CSVGPQGFEETQYF
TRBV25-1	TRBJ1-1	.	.	TGTGCCAGCAGTTTGACAGGTAACACTGAAGCTTTCTTT	CASSLTGNTEAFF
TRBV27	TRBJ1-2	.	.	TGTGCCAGCAGTTCGGGGCTAGGTAACTATGGCTACACCTTC	CASSSGLGNYGYTF
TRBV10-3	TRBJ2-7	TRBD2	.	TGTGCCATCAATCCGGGACTAGGGACCTACGAGCAGTACTTC	CAINPGLGTYEQYF
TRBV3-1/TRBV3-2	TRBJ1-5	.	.	TGTGCCAGCAGCCAAGGGGGGAGTTATAGCAATCAGCCCCAGCATTTT	CASSQGGSYSNQPQHF
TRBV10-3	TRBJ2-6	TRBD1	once	TGTGCCATCAGGGGACAGGGTTCTGGGGCCAACGTCCTGACTTTC	CAIRGQGSGANVLTF
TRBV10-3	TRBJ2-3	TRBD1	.	TGTGCCATCAACGACAGGGTGGGCACAGATACGCAGTATTTT	CAINDRVGTDTQYF
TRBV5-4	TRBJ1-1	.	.	TGTGCCAGCAGCCCGCGAGCGGGACAAACGAACACTGAAGCTTTCTTT	CASSPRAGQTNTEAFF
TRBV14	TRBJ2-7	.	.	TGTGCCAGCAGCCAAGATCCCCGCAGGGTCCACGAGCAGTACTTC	CASSQDPRRVHEQYF
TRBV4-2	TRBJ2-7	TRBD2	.	TGTGCCAGCAGCCAATTAGCGGGGGAACCCTACGAGCAGTACTTC	CASSQLAGEPYEQYF
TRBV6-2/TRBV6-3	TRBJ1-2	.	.	TGTGCCAGCAGTGAGCCCACAGCCACCATTTACTATGGCTACACCTTC	CASSEPTATIYYGYTF
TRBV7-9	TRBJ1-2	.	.	TGTGCCAGCAGCTTAGTGGTGGGGACCGGGGATGGCTACACCTTC	CASSLVVGTGDGYTF
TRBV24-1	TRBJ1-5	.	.	TGTGCCACCAGTGACTCCCGGAATCAGCCCCAGCATTTT	CATSDSRNQPQHF
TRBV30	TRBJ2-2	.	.	TGTGCCTGGAGCATTGTGGGGGTCAACACCGGGGAGCTGTTTTTT	CAWSIVGVNTGELFF
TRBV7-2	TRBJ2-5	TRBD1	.	TGTGCCAGCAGCTTTGCAGGGGGCCAAGAGACCCAGTACTTC	CASSFAGGQETQYF
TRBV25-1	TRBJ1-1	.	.	TGTGCCAGCAGTCTGGCGAGTGAAGCTTTCTTT	CASSLASEAFF
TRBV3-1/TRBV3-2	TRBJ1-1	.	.	TGTGCCAGCAGCCAGGGGGGCAGGGGCACTGAAGCTTTCTTT	CASSQGGRGTEAFF
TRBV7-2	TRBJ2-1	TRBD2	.	TGTGCCAGCAGCCCCTCTAGCGGGGCCTACAATGAGCAGTTCTTC	CASSPSSGAYNEQFF
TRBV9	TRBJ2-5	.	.	TGTGCCAGCAGCCCAAGGGCGAGGGAGACCCAGTACTTC	CASSPRARETQYF
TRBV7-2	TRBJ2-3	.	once	TGTGCCAGCAGCTTAACGCCTCAGCCCGGATCAGATACGCAGTATTTT	CASSLTPQPGSDTQYF
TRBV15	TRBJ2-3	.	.	TGTGCCACCAGCAGAGGCTCTCTAGCGAATACGCAGTATTTT	CATSRGSLANTQYF
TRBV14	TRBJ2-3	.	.	TGTGCCAGCAGCCAAGACGTGGGCAGCTTACCAGATACGCAGTATTTT	CASSQDVGSLPDTQYF
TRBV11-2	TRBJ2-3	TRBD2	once	TGTGCCAGCAGCTCTGGCGGGGGGCAGGCAGATACGCAGTATTTT	CASSSGGGQADTQYF
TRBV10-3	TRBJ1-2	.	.	TGTGCCATGGGGACGGGAGAAGGTAACGGCTACACCTTC	CAMGTGEGNGYTF
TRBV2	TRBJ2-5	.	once	TGTGCCAGCAGTACGGGGCGCAAAGAGACCCAGTACTTC	CASSTGRKETQYF
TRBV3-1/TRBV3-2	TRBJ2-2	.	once	TGTGCCAGCAGCCTCGGGACACTCGGGGAGCTGTTTTTT	CASSLGTLGELFF
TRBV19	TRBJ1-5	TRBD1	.	TGTGCCAGTAGTATCGGGACAGGGGGTCAGCATTTT	CASSIGTGGQHF
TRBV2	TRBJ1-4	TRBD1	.	TGTGCCAGCAGTGACGGGACAGGAACAACTAATGAAAAACTGTTTTTT	CASSDGTGTTNEKLFF
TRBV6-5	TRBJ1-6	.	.	TGTGCCAGCAGTCGGACAGCCAATTCACCCCTCCACTTT	CASSRTANSPLHF
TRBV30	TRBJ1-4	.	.	TGTGCCTGGAGTGGGGCTGGTGGGGCGGATGAAAAACTGTTTTTT	CAWSGAGGADEKLFF
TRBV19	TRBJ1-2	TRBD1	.	TGTGCCAGTAGCCTAAACAGGGGCCTGGGCTACACCTTC	CASSLNRGLGYTF
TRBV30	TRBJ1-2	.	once	TGTGCCTGGGCCAGCAAGAGTTACTATGGCTACACCTTC	CAWASKSYYGYTF
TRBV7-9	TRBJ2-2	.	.	TGTGCCAGCAGCTTACGGGCCGGGGAGCTGTTTTTT	CASSLRAGELFF
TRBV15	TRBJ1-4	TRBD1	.	TGTGCCACCAGCAGAGATGGACAGGGTTGGGCGGAACTGTTTTTT	CATSRDGQGWAELFF
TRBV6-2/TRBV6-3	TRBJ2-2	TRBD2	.	TGTGCCAGCAGTTACCCCGGACTAGTTGGGGGGGAGCTGTTTTTT	CASSYPGLVGGELFF
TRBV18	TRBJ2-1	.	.	TGTGCCAGCTCACCAAAGGGCGGGAATGAGCAGTTCTTC	CASSPKGGNEQFF